The 10 T cell receptor beta chains listed next were all sequenced from one sample in a study of T cell repertoires in cytomegalovirus infection. MiXCR, run by TCRdb on the reads, gives a single entry per CDR3 protein. The sample includes some 220,000 distinct CDR3 sequences, around 12% of them seen just once. Sequencing used PBMCs. The receptors shown here come from a human donor in good health (CMV status not recorded). Some clones in this sample may be carry-over from other donors' samples.

There are many counts of this clonotype. The genes are TRBV7-2 and TRBJ1-1; 7 nucleotides line up with TRBD1. The CDR3 is made up of 15 amino acids. From germline, CDR1 is SGHTA and CDR2 FQGNSA. V gave up 5 bases and J gave up 1 base; unmatched junction bases: 7. The CDR3 loop is CASSVRQGGNTEAFF. The CDR3, as DNA: TGTGCCAGCAGCGTCCGACAGGGAGGGAACACTGAAGCTTTCTTT. Looking up the rest from reference TRBV7-2 and TRBJ1-1 gives the full variable domain: GAGVSQSPSNKVTEKGKDVELRCDPISGHTALYWYRQSLGQGLEFLIYFQGNSAPDKSGLPSDRFSAERTGGSVSTLTIQRTQQEDSAVYLCASSVRQGGNTEAFFGQGTRLTVV.

This clonotype was detected a few times. The rearrangement joins TRBV28 to TRBJ2-5; D is ambiguous. V was trimmed by 3 bases and J by 2 bases, leaving 7 bases between them. The CDR3 totals 13 residues. In germline, CDR1 is MDHEN, CDR2 SYDVKM. CDR3 region: CASSFGWQETQYF. The CDR3 region has the DNA TGTGCCAGCAGTTTCGGGTGGCAAGAGACCCAGTACTTC.

This clonotype was counted ten times or more. J is TRBJ2-1 and V is TRBV6-2 or TRBV6-3; D remains unclear. CDR1 and CDR2 from the germline V gene are MNHEY and SVGEGT. V was shortened by 4 bases and J by 0 bases, with 10 bases between the two germline ends. The CDR3 spans 15 residues. The CDR3 DNA sequence: TGTGCCAGCAGTTCCGCAGTGAGCTCCTACAATGAGCAGTTCTTC. Encoded protein: CASSSAVSSYNEQFF.

At least ten counts were recorded for this clonotype. The genes are TRBV19 and TRBJ1-1; 9 bases line up with TRBD1. CDR1 and CDR2 (germline): LNHDA, SQIVND (reference sequence). The CDR3 consists of 16 residues. Unmatched junction bases numbered 14, after V lost 7 bases and J lost 5 bases. CDR3 amino acids: CASTLDRGNGKTEAFF. CDR3 nucleotide sequence: TGTGCCAGTACCCTGGACAGGGGAAATGGGAAAACTGAAGCTTTCTTT.

This clonotype was found many times. The CDR3 DNA is TGTGCCAGCAGTCCCCCTTTCCTCGGGGAGCTGTTTTTT. Protein: CASSPPFLGELFF. The chain employs TRBV28 and TRBJ2-2; D remains unclear. The CDR3 spans 13 residues. Germline lookup yields CDR1 MDHEN and CDR2 SYDVKM. The V gene lost 5 bases and the J gene lost 7 bases, with 11 bases spanning the gap.

Many counts were recorded for this clonotype. The chain employs TRBV28 and TRBJ2-7, with a weak D call TRBD2 (5 bases). The V end lost 5 bases, the J end lost 7 bases, and 18 bases lay between the germline ends. Germline V lookup: CDR1 MDHEN, CDR2 SYDVKM. This CDR3 region has 14 residues. The CDR3 DNA follows: TGTGCCAGCAGTGACTATATCGCCACCCGGGAGCAGTACTTC. Residues: CASSDYIATREQYF.

CDR3: CASSPLLGQASHNEQFF. CDR3 DNA: TGTGCCAGCAGCCCGCTACTAGGTCAAGCCTCCCATAATGAGCAGTTCTTC. The rearrangement links TRBV5-4 to TRBJ2-1; a weak D match, TRBD2 (5 bases). The length of the CDR3 is 17 residues. CDR1 SGHNT and CDR2 YYREEE come from the germline V gene (reference sequence). V was shortened by 4 bases and J by 7 bases, with 24 bases between the two germline ends. Looking up the rest from reference TRBV5-4 and TRBJ2-1 gives the full variable domain: ETGVTQSPTHLIKTRGQQVTLRCSSQSGHNTVSWYQQALGQGPQFIFQYYREEENGRGNFPPRFSGLQFPNYSSELNVNALELDDSALYLCASSPLLGQASHNEQFFGPGTRLTVL.

This clonotype has only a few counts. This chain connects TRBV19 to TRBJ2-7, with D possibly being TRBD1 or TRBD2 (5 bases each). The CDR3 loop spans 13 amino acids. V was pared by 3 bases and J by 9 bases, with 15 bases between. Germline V CDR1 and CDR2: LNHDA, SQIVND (reference sequence). The CDR3 DNA reads TGTGCCAGTAGTATCCAAGGGACGGCTGGGCAGTACTTC. Translating gives CASSIQGTAGQYF.

This clonotype was seen repeatedly, ten times or more. This chain joins TRBV7-2 and TRBJ2-5, with 12 bases identical to TRBD1. The J segment lost 1 base and the V segment lost 5 bases, leaving 5 bases of the junction unmatched. The CDR3 is 16 amino acids. From germline, CDR1 is SGHTA and CDR2 FQGNSA. CDR3 DNA: TGTGCCAGCAGCGAGGGGACAGGGGGCTTCCAAGAGACCCAGTACTTC. This translates into CASSEGTGGFQETQYF.

This clonotype was recorded at least ten times. The chain is built from TRBV6-2 or TRBV6-3 and TRBJ2-7; a weak D match, TRBD1 (5 bases). V was shortened by 2 bases and J by 3 bases, with 8 bases between the two germline ends. Per the germline V gene, CDR1 is MNHEY and CDR2 is SVGEGT. The CDR3 is 13 amino acids. Here the CDR3 reads CASSYTGHYEQYF. Written as DNA, the CDR3 is TGTGCCAGCAGTTACACTGGACACTACGAGCAGTACTTC.